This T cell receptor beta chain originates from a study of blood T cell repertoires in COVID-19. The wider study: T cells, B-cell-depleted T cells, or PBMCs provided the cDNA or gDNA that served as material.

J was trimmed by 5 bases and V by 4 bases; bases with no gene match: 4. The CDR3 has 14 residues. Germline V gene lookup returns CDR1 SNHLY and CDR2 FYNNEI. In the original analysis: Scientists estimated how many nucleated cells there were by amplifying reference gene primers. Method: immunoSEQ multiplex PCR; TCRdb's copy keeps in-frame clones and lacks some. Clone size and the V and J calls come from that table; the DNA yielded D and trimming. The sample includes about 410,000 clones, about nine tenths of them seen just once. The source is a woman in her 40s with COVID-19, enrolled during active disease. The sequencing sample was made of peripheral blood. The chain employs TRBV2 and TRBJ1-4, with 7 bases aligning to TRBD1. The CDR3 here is CASSGDSLNEKLFF. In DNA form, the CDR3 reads TGTGCCAGCAGTGGGGACAGTTTAAATGAAAAACTGTTTTTT.